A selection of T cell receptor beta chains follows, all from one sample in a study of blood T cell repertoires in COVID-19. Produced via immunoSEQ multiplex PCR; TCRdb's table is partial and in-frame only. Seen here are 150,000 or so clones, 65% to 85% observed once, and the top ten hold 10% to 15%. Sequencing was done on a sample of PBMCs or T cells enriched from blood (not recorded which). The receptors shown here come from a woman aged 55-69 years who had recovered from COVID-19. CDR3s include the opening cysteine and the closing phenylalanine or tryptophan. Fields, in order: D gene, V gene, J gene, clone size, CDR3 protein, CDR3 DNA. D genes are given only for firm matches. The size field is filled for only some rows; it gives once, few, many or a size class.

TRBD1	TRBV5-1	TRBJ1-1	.	CASSEQGARTEAFF	TGCGCCAGCAGTGAACAGGGGGCGAGAACTGAAGCTTTCTTT
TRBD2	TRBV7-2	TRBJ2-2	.	CASSSGGGNTGELFF	TGTGCCAGCAGTTCCGGGGGGGGAAACACCGGGGAGCTGTTTTTT
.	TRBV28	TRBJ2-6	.	CASSTGPGANVLTF	TGTGCCAGCAGCACTGGTCCTGGGGCCAACGTCCTGACTTTC
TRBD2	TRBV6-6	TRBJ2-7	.	CASSSRAGERDEQYF	TGTGCCAGCAGTTCTCGCGCGGGGGAACGGGACGAGCAGTACTTC
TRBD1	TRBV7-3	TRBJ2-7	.	CASSLTGRRRTGESYEQYF	TGTGCCAGCAGCTTAACCGGTAGGAGGCGGACAGGGGAATCCTACGAGCAGTACTTC
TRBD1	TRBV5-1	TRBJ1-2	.	CASSSGTGGFGYTF	TGCGCCAGCAGCTCAGGCACAGGGGGCTTTGGCTACACCTTC
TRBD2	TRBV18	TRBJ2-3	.	CASSPTSGRLADTQYF	TGTGCCAGCTCCCCGACTAGCGGGAGGTTGGCAGATACGCAGTATTTT
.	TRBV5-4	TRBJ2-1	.	CASLSPQGEQFF	TGTGCCAGCCTCTCCCCTCAGGGTGAGCAGTTCTTC
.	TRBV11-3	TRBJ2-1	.	CASSRRGNEQFF	TGTGCCAGCAGCCGTAGGGGCAATGAGCAGTTCTTC
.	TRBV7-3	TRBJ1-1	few	CASSPYKNTEAFF	TGTGCCAGCAGCCCTTACAAGAACACTGAAGCTTTCTTT
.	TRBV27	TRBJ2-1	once	CASSRAGLNFNEQFF	TGTGCCAGCAGTAGGGCGGGACTTAATTTCAATGAGCAGTTCTTC
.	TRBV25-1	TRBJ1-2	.	CASSEDMNYGYTF	TGTGCCAGCAGTGAGGACATGAACTATGGCTACACCTTC
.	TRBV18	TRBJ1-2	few	CASSPQAGGYTF	TGTGCCAGCTCGCCCCAGGCTGGGGGCTACACCTTC
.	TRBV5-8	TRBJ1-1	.	CASSLQGGSTEAFF	TGTGCCAGCAGCTTACAGGGTGGAAGCACTGAAGCTTTCTTT
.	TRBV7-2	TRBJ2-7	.	CASSLSLWGSRYEQYF	TGTGCCAGCAGCTTATCTTTATGGGGCAGCCGGTACGAGCAGTACTTC
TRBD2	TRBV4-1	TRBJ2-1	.	CASSHVSSGRADNEQFF	TGCGCCAGCAGCCACGTGAGTAGCGGGAGGGCCGACAATGAGCAGTTCTTC
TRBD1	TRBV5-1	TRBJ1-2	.	CASSSQPMGQGYGYTF	TGCGCCAGCAGCTCACAACCGATGGGACAGGGGTATGGCTACACCTTC
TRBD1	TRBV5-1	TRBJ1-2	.	CASSGDRGYYTF	TGCGCCAGCAGTGGGGACAGGGGGTACTACACCTTC
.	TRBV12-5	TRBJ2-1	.	CASGLGQISSYNEQFF	TGTGCTAGTGGTTTGGGGCAGATAAGCTCCTACAATGAGCAGTTCTTC
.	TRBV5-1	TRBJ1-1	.	CASSKDSLNTEAFF	TGCGCCAGCAGCAAGGACAGCCTGAACACTGAAGCTTTCTTT
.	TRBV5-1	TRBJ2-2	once	CASSLETRGGELFF	TGCGCCAGCAGCTTGGAAACTCGTGGCGGGGAGCTGTTTTTT
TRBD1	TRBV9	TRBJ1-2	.	CASSPRDRVKAGYGYTF	TGTGCCAGCAGCCCCCGGGACAGGGTAAAGGCGGGCTATGGCTACACCTTC
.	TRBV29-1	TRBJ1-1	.	CSVISREGWHTEAFF	TGCAGCGTGATTAGCAGGGAGGGATGGCACACTGAAGCTTTCTTT
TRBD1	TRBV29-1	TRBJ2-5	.	CSVDRGRRETQYF	TGCAGCGTCGACAGGGGGCGTAGGGAGACCCAGTACTTC
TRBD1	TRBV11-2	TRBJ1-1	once	CASSPTEGQANTEAFF	TGTGCCAGCAGCCCGACTGAGGGACAGGCGAACACTGAAGCTTTCTTT
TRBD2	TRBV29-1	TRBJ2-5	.	CSVDGGGVSLKTQYF	TGCAGCGTGGATGGCGGGGGAGTAAGTCTGAAGACCCAGTACTTC
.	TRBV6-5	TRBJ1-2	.	CASITSLPGGYTF	TGTGCCAGCATCACTTCCCTACCGGGAGGCTACACCTTC
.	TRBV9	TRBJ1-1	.	CASSVGGTEAFF	TGTGCCAGCAGCGTAGGAGGTACTGAAGCTTTCTTT
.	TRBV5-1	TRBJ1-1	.	CASSLSSRAAEAFF	TGCGCCAGCAGCTTGTCATCCAGGGCTGCCGAAGCTTTCTTT
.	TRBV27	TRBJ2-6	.	CASLRLPMSSGANVLTF	TGTGCCAGCCTCCGATTGCCAATGAGCTCTGGGGCCAACGTCCTGACTTTC
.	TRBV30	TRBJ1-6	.	CAWARPSSYNSPLHF	TGTGCCTGGGCTCGCCCGAGCTCCTATAATTCACCCCTCCACTTT
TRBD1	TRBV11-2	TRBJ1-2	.	CASSGDQGGSNYGYTF	TGTGCCAGCAGCGGAGACCAGGGGGGATCTAACTATGGCTACACCTTC
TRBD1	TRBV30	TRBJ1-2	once	CAWRDGTGESYGYTF	TGTGCCTGGAGGGATGGCACAGGGGAAAGCTATGGCTACACCTTC
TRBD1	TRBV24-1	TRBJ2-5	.	CATSDSKGAGETQYF	TGTGCCACCAGTGATAGTAAGGGGGCAGGCGAGACCCAGTACTTC
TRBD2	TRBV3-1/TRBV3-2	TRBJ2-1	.	CASSQRLAGGLDEQFF	TGTGCCAGCAGCCAACGTCTAGCGGGGGGGCTTGATGAGCAGTTCTTC
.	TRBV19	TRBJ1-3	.	CASSIGGSGNTIYF	TGTGCCAGTAGTATTGGGGGGTCTGGAAACACCATATATTTT
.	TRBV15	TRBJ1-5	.	CATSSRDRGDQPQHF	TGTGCCACCAGCAGCCGGGACCGGGGGGATCAGCCCCAGCATTTT
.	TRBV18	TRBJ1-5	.	CASSPQGRYSNQPQHF	TGTGCCAGCTCACCGCAGGGGCGTTATAGCAATCAGCCCCAGCATTTT
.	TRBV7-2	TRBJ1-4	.	CASGGAVGEKLFF	TGTGCCAGCGGGGGCGCGGTGGGGGAAAAACTGTTTTTT
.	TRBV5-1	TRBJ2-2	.	CASSLGQLNTGELFF	TGCGCCAGCAGCTTGGGACAGCTGAACACCGGGGAGCTGTTTTTT
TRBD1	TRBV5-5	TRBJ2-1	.	CASSRQGNEQFF	TGTGCCAGCAGCCGACAGGGGAATGAGCAGTTCTTC
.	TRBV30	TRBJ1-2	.	CAWSPQGVGYTF	TGTGCCTGGAGTCCCCAGGGCGTTGGCTACACCTTC
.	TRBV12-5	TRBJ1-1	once	CASGLMGRLGNTEAFF	TGTGCTAGTGGTTTGATGGGCAGGTTAGGGAACACTGAAGCTTTCTTT
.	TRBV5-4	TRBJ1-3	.	CASSFGGAAGNTIYF	TGTGCCAGCAGCTTTGGGGGGGCCGCGGGAAACACCATATATTTT
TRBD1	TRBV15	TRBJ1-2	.	CATSAGGGYGYTF	TGTGCCACCAGCGCAGGGGGTGGCTATGGCTACACCTTC
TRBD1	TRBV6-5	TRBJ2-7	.	CASGQRTGKYEQYF	TGTGCCAGCGGACAGAGGACAGGCAAGTACGAGCAGTACTTC
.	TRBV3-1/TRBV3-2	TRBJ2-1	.	CASSQDWVRRAGGSYNEQFF	TGTGCCAGCAGCCAAGATTGGGTGAGGCGGGCCGGAGGTTCCTACAATGAGCAGTTCTTC
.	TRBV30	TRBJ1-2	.	CAWSPPSRQVGYNYGYTF	TGTGCCTGGAGTCCCCCTAGCCGACAGGTTGGATATAACTATGGCTACACCTTC
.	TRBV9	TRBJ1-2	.	CASSRLNIGHTF	TGTGCCAGCAGCCGCCTCAATATTGGCCACACCTTC
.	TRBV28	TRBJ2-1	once	CASSQLQRIVNEQFF	TGTGCCAGCAGTCAGTTGCAGAGGATCGTAAATGAGCAGTTCTTC
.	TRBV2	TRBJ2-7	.	CASSERSAVEQYF	TGTGCCAGCAGTGAACGGAGCGCCGTGGAGCAGTACTTC